Shown below are 24 T cell receptor beta chains from a single sample sequenced in a study of tumor-infiltrating lymphocytes in primary liver carcinoma. Co-extracting RNA and DNA was done with 20-30 mg of unsorted bulk tissue as input. With roughly 500 ng total RNA as template and a constant-region primer, TCR beta cDNA was made. Slightly modified ARM-PCR, run as three nested multiplex PCR rounds, produced the TCR beta libraries. Both of the initial two PCR rounds ran for 10 cycles and employed TRBV1-TRBV30 forward primers alongside a C-beta reverse primer. A single record per CDR3 protein comes from TCRdb applying MiXCR to the multiplex PCR reads. The sample has some 190,000 distinct CDR3 sequences, just under 85% seen once. The sequenced sample consisted of tumor tissue from primary liver carcinoma. Receptors were obtained from a man aged 40-50 years with primary liver carcinoma and hepatitis B virus infection.

The chain has TRBV25-1 and TRBJ1-3; 8 bases map to TRBD1. CDR3 length equals 16 residues. Germline values: CDR1 MGHDK, CDR2 SYGVNS. V was pared by 5 bases and J by 4 bases, with 10 bases of the junction left unmatched. The chain's CDR3 is CASSLHGTGGGNTIYF. CDR3 DNA: TGTGCCAGCAGTTTACACGGGACAGGAGGAGGAAACACCATATATTTT.

Concerning this clonotype: Given a much more abundant clone one base away, this may be a read error. The chain recombines TRBV6-1 with TRBJ1-4; 8 bases agree with TRBD1. The CDR3 totals 14 residues. Germline V gene data show CDR1 as MNHNS and CDR2 as SASEGT. CDR3 DNA sequence: TGTGCCAGCAGTGTGGACAGGGAGAATGTAAAACTGTTTTTT. Protein sequence: CASSVDRENVKLFF.

Notes on this clonotype: Since the CDR3 does not end with the conserved phenylalanine or tryptophan, this likely comes from a read error. V gene TRBV7-9 combines with J gene TRBJ2-3, with TRBD1 matching over 11 bases. The CDR3 has 15 residues. The V gene's germline CDR1 is SEHNR and CDR2 FQNEAQ (reference sequence). The CDR3 is CASTDPGQGVETQYI. The CDR3 nucleotides are TGTGCTAGCACTGATCCGGGACAGGGGGTCGAGACGCAGTATATT.

This clonotype was recorded a few times. The chain combines TRBV6-5 with TRBJ2-3, with 8 positions matching TRBD2. There are 15 residues in the CDR3. Germline V gene data show CDR1 as MNHEY and CDR2 as SVGAGI. Unmatched junction bases numbered 11, after V lost 9 bases and J lost 3 bases. The CDR3 region is CASNPRLAGTDTQYF. The DNA for the CDR3 is TGTGCCAGTAACCCAAGATTAGCGGGAACAGATACGCAGTATTTT.

There are a few counts of this clonotype. A single base separates this from a much larger clone, so it may be a read error. V gene TRBV5-8 combines with J gene TRBJ1-2; 9 bases line up with TRBD1. The V gene's germline CDR1 is SGHTS and CDR2 YDEGEE. CDR3 length equals 12 residues. CDR3 protein: CVSSWDRVGYTF. CDR3 bases: TGTGTCAGCAGCTGGGACAGGGTTGGCTACACCTTC. The full variable domain, in which reference TRBV5-8 and TRBJ1-2 provide the parts outside the CDR3, is EAGVTQSPTHLIKTRGQQATLRCSPISGHTSVYWYQQALGLGLQFLLWYDEGEERNRGNFPPRFSGRQFPNYSSELNVNALELEDSALYLCVSSWDRVGYTFGSGTRLTVV.

On this clonotype: An end of the junction does not agree with germline; a read error may underlie this. This sequence joins TRBV6-9 and TRBJ2-2; perhaps TRBD1 as D (5 bases). The CDR3 spans 13 residues. Germline CDR1 MNHGY, CDR2 SVAAGI. The CDR3 bases are TGTGCCAACGCCAGGGTGGACACCTGGGAGCTGTTTTTT. As protein: CANARVDTWELFF.

On this clonotype itself: At one of its ends the junction is not consistent with the germline gene, which may arise from a read error. The V gene is TRBV5-1, the J gene TRBJ2-1; tentatively, D is TRBD1 (6 bases). The germline CDR1 and CDR2 sequences are SGHRS and YFSETQ. The CDR3 is 13 amino acids. CDR3 coding DNA: TGCGTCAGCAGCTTAACAGGGATCAATGAGCAGTTCTTC. Its protein product is CVSSLTGINEQFF.

As concerns this clonotype: One end of the junction does not line up with germline, which may come from a read error. This chain connects TRBV10-3 to TRBJ1-1; TRBD1 might be the D (6 bases). This CDR3 region has 14 residues. In germline, CDR1 is ENHRY, CDR2 SYGVKD. CDR3 coding DNA: TGTGCCCTCAGTGGGCAGGGGTTAAACACTGAAGGTTTCTTT. Residues: CALSGQGLNTEGFF.

Note on this clonotype: One end of the junction is discordant with germline, which a read error may explain. The chain has TRBV11-3 and TRBJ1-5, with D uncertain. The germline V gene encodes CDR1 SGHNT and CDR2 YENEEA. This CDR3 contains 15 residues. CDR3 bases: TGTGCCAGCAGTTTAGATCTGCAGGTGGCTCAGCCCCAGCATTTT. Amino acids: CASSLDLQVAQPQHF.

As to this clonotype: The junction and the germline gene differ at one end; a read error may be behind it. The rearrangement links TRBV10-1 to TRBJ2-1, with 8 bases lining up with TRBD2. This CDR3 spans 16 amino acids. CDR1 is WNHNN and CDR2 is SYGVQD in the germline V gene (reference sequence). The CDR3 bases are TGCGCCGGCAGTGACTACCCCCCGGGAGGGCACAATGAGCAGTTCTTC. It specifies CAGSDYPPGGHNEQFF.

Remarks on this clonotype: A read error may produce the germline difference seen at one junction end. The chain employs TRBV20-1 and TRBJ2-7; D is ambiguous. In germline, CDR1 is DFQATT, CDR2 SNEGSKA (reference sequence). The length of the CDR3 is 14 residues. The CDR3 sequence: CSAQAIFNYYEQLF. The CDR3 bases are TGCAGTGCCCAGGCGATCTTCAACTACTACGAGCAGTTATTC.

Points on this clonotype: The conserved phenylalanine or tryptophan is not found at the CDR3 terminus, so this likely reflects a read error. It is unclear where the CDR3 begins or ends on the DNA, so no DNA is shown, and the CDR3 is as TCRdb lists it. The rearrangement links TRBV4-1 to TRBJ1-4; the tabulated D call, TRBD1, remains unverified against the DNA. Termini included, the CDR3 measures 15 amino acids. The germline CDR1 and CDR2 sequences are MGHRA and YSYEKL. The CDR3 loop is CASSLWGAVSEKLFL.

Note on this clonotype: The junction differs from germline at one of its ends, possibly a read error. The CDR3 DNA sequence: TGCGCCAGCAGCCAAGATTTAAGCACCCCAGATATGCAGTATTTT. The encoded protein is CASSQDLSTPDMQYF. This chain joins TRBV4-3 and TRBJ2-3; unclear D gene. Looked up from germline, CDR1 is LGHNA and CDR2 is YSLEER. This CDR3 has 15 amino acids.

To note about this clonotype: A read error may account for a junction end that differs from germline. The chain is built from TRBV5-1 and TRBJ1-1; D may be TRBD1 (5 bases). CDR1 and CDR2 (germline): SGHRS, YFSETQ. CDR3 length: 15 amino acids. The CDR3 reads CASRLEVGERTEAFF. In DNA, the CDR3 is TGTGCCAGCAGATTGGAAGTAGGGGAGAGGACTGAAGCTTTCTTT.

As concerns this clonotype: At one end, the junction sequence differs from germline, possibly due to a read error. The chain joins TRBV14 to TRBJ2-1; a possible D gene is TRBD2 (5 bases). The CDR3 loop spans 16 amino acids. Germline assignment: CDR1 SGHDN and CDR2 FVKESK. DNA for the CDR3: TGTGCCAGCAGTGCCGTAACGGGATGGGTAACCAATGAACAGTTCTTC. As protein: CASSAVTGWVTNEQFF. Variable domain in full (rest from reference TRBV14 and TRBJ2-1): EAGVTQFPSHSVIEKGQTVTLRCDPISGHDNLYWYRRVMGKEIKFLLHFVKESKQDESGMPNNRFLAERTGGTYSTLKVQPAELEDSGVYFCASSAVTGWVTNEQFFGPGTRLTVL.

The chain employs TRBV7-3 and TRBJ2-1, with a tentative D call TRBD2 (5 bases). This CDR3 comprises 14 residues. V shed 0 bases and J shed 6 bases, with 9 bases lying between them. Germline CDR1 SGHTA, CDR2 FQGTGA. The CDR3 sequence is CASSLTGEINEQFF. The CDR3 coding sequence is TGTGCCAGCAGCTTAACTGGGGAGATCAATGAGCAGTTCTTC.

The CDR3 DNA reads as TGTGCCTGGAGTGTACTCGGGAGAGGGACCACTCAGTACTTC. Its translation: CAWSVLGRGTTQYF. J is TRBJ2-4 and V is TRBV30; weak D call: TRBD2 (6 bases). This CDR3 region has 14 residues. Looked up from germline, CDR1 is GTSNPN and CDR2 is SVGIG (reference sequence). The V end was cut by 0 bases, the J end by 12 bases, with 18 bases between.

In regard to this clonotype: At one of its ends the junction is not consistent with the germline gene, which may arise from a read error. The rearrangement links TRBV4-3 to TRBJ2-7; TRBD2 is a possible D gene (6 bases). There are 16 residues in the CDR3. Germline-derived CDR1 and CDR2 are LGHNA and YSLEER. The CDR3 protein is CASSLHLGNSDYDQYF. DNA of the CDR3: TGCGCCAGCAGCCTCCACCTTGGGAATTCGGACTACGACCAGTACTTC.

With regard to this clonotype: At one of its ends the junction is not consistent with the germline gene, which may arise from a read error. The chain is built from TRBV6-2 or TRBV6-3 and TRBJ1-1; 8 bases fit TRBD1. CDR3 length: 15 amino acids. Germline V CDR1 and CDR2: MNHEY, SVGEGT. CDR3 amino acids: CVSSYGQGKNTKAFF. CDR3 nucleotide sequence: TGTGTCAGCAGTTATGGACAGGGAAAGAACACTAAAGCTTTCTTT.

As to this clonotype: This clone may be a read error of a much larger clone one base away. This chain's CDR3 is CASSQDSGLGRYTF. In DNA, the CDR3 is TGCGCCAGCAGCCAAGATTCAGGCTTGGGGCGCTACACCTTC. The chain is built from TRBV4-3 and TRBJ1-2; possible D gene TRBD1, 5 bases. This CDR3 is 14 amino acids long. Trimming cost V 0 bases and J 9 bases, with 14 bases left between them. Germline V gene sequence: CDR1 LGHNA, CDR2 YSLEER.

About this clonotype itself: A much larger clone is a single base away; this may be a read error. The V and J genes are TRBV5-4 and TRBJ2-3; no clear D gene. V lost 0 bases, J lost 7 bases, and 6 bases lay in between. In germline, CDR1 is SGHNT, CDR2 YYREEE (reference sequence). The CDR3 sequence is 12 residues long. The CDR3 protein is CASSLVPNTQYF. The CDR3 bases are TGTGCCAGCAGCTTGGTTCCAAATACGCAGTATTTT.

With respect to this clonotype: At one boundary the junction diverges from the germline segment, which might be a read error. This chain connects TRBV4-2 to TRBJ2-1; 10 nucleotides align to TRBD2. Germline V CDR1 and CDR2: LGHNA, YNFKEQ. This CDR3 contains 17 residues. CDR3 in amino acids: CASSQEPGLAGDNGQFF. DNA for the CDR3: TGTGCCAGCAGCCAGGAGCCCGGGCTAGCGGGAGACAATGGGCAGTTCTTC.

In this sample, this clonotype turned up many times. The rearrangement links TRBV6-6 to TRBJ1-1; 7 bases are shared with TRBD1. In germline, CDR1 is MNHNY, CDR2 SVGAGI (reference sequence). CDR3 size: 13 residues. After removal of 6 bases from V and 4 bases from J, the junction contained 5 bases not matched to a gene. CDR3 coding DNA: TGTGCCAGCAGACCCCCAGGGGGCACTGAAGCTTTCTTT. This translates into CASRPPGGTEAFF.

Points on this clonotype: One base away lies a much larger clone, so this may be a sequencing read error. Here the CDR3 omits its conserved ending phenylalanine or tryptophan, so a read error is the likely source. The chain carries TRBV24-1 and TRBJ2-3, with 7 bases lining up with TRBD2. Germline V gene sequence: CDR1 KGHDR, CDR2 SFDVKD. The CDR3 has 14 residues. V was pared by 7 bases and J by 0 bases, with 3 bases of the junction left unmatched. Here the CDR3 DNA reads TGTGCCACCAGGCCGGGAGGTAGCACAGATACGCAGTATGTT. It yields the protein CATRPGGSTDTQYV.